Listed below are T cell receptor beta chains from one sample, sequenced in a study of CD8 T cells in Susac syndrome. TCRdb processed the immunoSEQ multiplex PCR reads anew with MiXCR; each CDR3 protein has one entry. The repertoire includes around 170,000 distinct CDR3 sequences, roughly 94% of them detected once, and about 0.17% sits in the top ten. Sequences were obtained from CD8+ T cells from PBMCs. The receptor source for this set is a human donor with Susac syndrome. CDR3s include the opening cysteine and the closing phenylalanine or tryptophan. A D gene is named only where the DNA matches it firmly. Clone size is given for some rows only: seen once, a few or many times, or a class if the clone is expanded.

V	size	D	J	CDR3	DNA
TRBV27	.	.	TRBJ2-3	CASRDLQGYTDTQYF	TGTGCCAGTCGGGACCTCCAGGGGTACACAGATACGCAGTATTTT
TRBV9	few	.	TRBJ2-7	CASSVEQGYEQYF	TGTGCCAGCAGCGTCGAGCAGGGGTACGAGCAGTACTTC
TRBV13	.	.	TRBJ2-2	CASSLGLDTGELFF	TGTGCCAGCAGCTTAGGCCTGGACACCGGGGAGCTGTTTTTT
TRBV6-5	.	TRBD2	TRBJ2-5	CASSGTSGGVTQYF	TGTGCCAGCAGTGGGACTAGCGGGGGGGTGACCCAGTACTTC
TRBV12-5	.	TRBD2	TRBJ2-1	CASGRGLAGENEQFF	TGTGCTAGTGGGAGGGGACTAGCGGGAGAAAATGAGCAGTTCTTC
TRBV4-1	.	.	TRBJ2-2	CASSPHSAGELFF	TGCGCCAGCAGCCCTCACAGCGCCGGGGAGCTGTTTTTT
TRBV15	once	TRBD2	TRBJ2-3	CATSRRASGSTDTQYF	TGTGCCACCAGCAGAAGGGCTAGCGGCAGCACAGATACGCAGTATTTT
TRBV30	once	.	TRBJ1-2	CAWSVQGGYGYTF	TGTGCCTGGAGTGTACAGGGCGGCTATGGCTACACCTTC
TRBV13	.	TRBD1	TRBJ2-7	CASSSGQGAFYEQYF	TGTGCCAGCAGCTCAGGACAGGGGGCCTTCTACGAGCAGTACTTC
TRBV19	.	TRBD1	TRBJ2-7	CASGQGKLYEQYF	TGTGCCAGCGGACAGGGAAAATTATACGAGCAGTACTTC
TRBV19	.	TRBD2	TRBJ2-1	CASTVTSGGAEEQFF	TGTGCCAGTACCGTGACTAGCGGGGGGGCCGAGGAGCAGTTCTTC
TRBV30	once	TRBD1	TRBJ1-5	CAWSGGRGQPQHF	TGTGCCTGGAGTGGGGGCAGGGGGCAGCCCCAGCATTTT
TRBV18	few	.	TRBJ1-1	CASSPIRNTEAFF	TGTGCCAGCTCACCAATTAGAAATACTGAAGCTTTCTTT
TRBV20-1	.	TRBD1	TRBJ1-2	CSAPMTGGSNYGYTF	TGCAGTGCCCCTATGACAGGGGGTTCCAACTATGGCTACACCTTC
TRBV5-1	.	.	TRBJ2-2	CASSPPVPGELFF	TGCGCCAGCAGCCCCCCTGTCCCCGGGGAGCTGTTTTTT
TRBV14	.	.	TRBJ2-5	CASSRRFQETQYF	TGTGCCAGCAGCCGCAGGTTCCAAGAGACCCAGTACTTC
TRBV9	.	TRBD2	TRBJ2-6	CASSVRLAGADGANVLTF	TGTGCCAGCAGCGTCCGGCTAGCGGGGGCGGATGGGGCCAACGTCCTGACTTTC
TRBV6-6	.	TRBD2	TRBJ2-1	CASRGSRGGPNEQFF	TGTGCCAGCAGGGGGAGTCGGGGGGGGCCAAATGAGCAGTTCTTC
TRBV5-1	.	TRBD1	TRBJ1-6	CASSPSGTGGAGNSPLHF	TGCGCCAGCAGCCCCAGTGGGACAGGGGGCGCCGGGAATTCACCCCTCCACTTT
TRBV30	.	TRBD1	TRBJ1-1	CAGGQGAPEAFF	TGTGCCGGGGGACAGGGGGCACCTGAAGCTTTCTTT
TRBV9	.	.	TRBJ2-5	CASSAEGETQYF	TGTGCCAGCAGCGCTGAAGGGGAGACCCAGTACTTC
TRBV5-4	.	TRBD2	TRBJ2-5	CASSLGLAGGDQETQYF	TGTGCCAGCAGCCTTGGACTAGCGGGGGGGGATCAAGAGACCCAGTACTTC
TRBV15	.	TRBD2	TRBJ2-7	CATSSRLAESSYEQYF	TGTGCCACCAGCAGCCGACTAGCGGAGAGCTCCTACGAGCAGTACTTC
TRBV7-9	.	.	TRBJ1-5	CASSLDPDQPQHF	TGTGCCAGCAGCTTAGACCCAGATCAGCCCCAGCATTTT
TRBV14	.	TRBD1	TRBJ2-7	CASSQLDRGAREQYF	TGTGCCAGCAGCCAACTGGACAGGGGGGCTCGGGAGCAGTACTTC
TRBV2	.	TRBD1	TRBJ1-2	CASSEASGGPNYGYTF	TGTGCCAGCAGTGAAGCTTCAGGGGGTCCGAACTATGGCTACACCTTC
TRBV30	.	.	TRBJ1-3	CAWSLGVSGNTIYF	TGTGCCTGGAGTTTAGGGGTCTCTGGAAACACCATATATTTT
TRBV6-5	.	.	TRBJ2-7	CASSNDFKQTYEQYF	TGTGCCAGCTCTAACGACTTCAAACAAACCTACGAGCAGTACTTC
TRBV29-1	.	TRBD1	TRBJ1-1	CSVGGTGPYTEAFF	TGCAGCGTTGGTGGGACAGGGCCTTACACTGAAGCTTTCTTT
TRBV3-1	.	.	TRBJ2-7	CASSQTGGSTYEQYF	TGTGCCAGCAGCCAAACTGGGGGTTCTACCTACGAGCAGTACTTC